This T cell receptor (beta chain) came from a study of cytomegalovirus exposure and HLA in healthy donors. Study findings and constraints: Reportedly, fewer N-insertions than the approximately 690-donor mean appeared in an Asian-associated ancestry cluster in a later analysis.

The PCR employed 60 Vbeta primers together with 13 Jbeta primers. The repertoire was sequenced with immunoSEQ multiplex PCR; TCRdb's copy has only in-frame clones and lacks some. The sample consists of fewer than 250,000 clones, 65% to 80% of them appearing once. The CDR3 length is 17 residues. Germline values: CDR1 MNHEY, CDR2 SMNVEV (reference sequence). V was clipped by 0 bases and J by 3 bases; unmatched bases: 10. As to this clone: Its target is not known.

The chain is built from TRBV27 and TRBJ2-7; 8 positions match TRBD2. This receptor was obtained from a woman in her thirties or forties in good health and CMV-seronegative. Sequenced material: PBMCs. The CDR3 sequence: CASSLSGRGLGLYEQYF. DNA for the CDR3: TGTGCCAGCAGTTTATCGGGCCGGGGACTAGGACTCTACGAGCAGTACTTC.